This TCR beta chain was retrieved from a study of human T cells and chemical hapten exposure. There are many counts of this clonotype. Total RNA was isolated from whole blood that had not been fractionated. Via MiXCR, TCRdb re-called the 5' RACE reads, giving one row per CDR3 protein. The sample carries around 140,000 distinct CDR3 sequences, 3.5% to 5% recorded once. This CDR3 region has 15 residues. V shed 2 bases, J shed 1 base, and the junction held 2 bases outside the gene matches. Germline CDR1 MNHNS, CDR2 SASEGT. V gene TRBV6-1 combines with J gene TRBJ2-7, with TRBD2 identical over 10 bases. This receptor was obtained from a female donor in good health. The CDR3, as DNA: TGTGCCAGCAGTGAACGTAGCGGGGGGTCCTACGAGCAGTACTTC. Translated, it gives CASSERSGGSYEQYF.